This passage covers 30 T cell receptor beta chains from one sample sequenced in a study of molecular identifiers for immune sequencing clone quantification. In TCRdb, the PCR reads were re-called with MiXCR into one record per CDR3 protein. Among 490,000 or so distinct CDR3 sequences listed, about a fifth were seen once. Sequenced input: naive CD8+ T cells from blood, with Jurkat cell RNA spiked in. Subset: FACS-sorted CD8+CD4-CCR7+CD45RA+ naive T cells. The receptor source for this set is a human donor in good health. Some libraries in this study had Jurkat cell RNA spiked in.

This clonotype came up many times. An end of the junction does not agree with germline; a read error may underlie this. The chain employs TRBV4-1 and TRBJ2-7; TRBD1 agrees at 7 bases. CDR3 size: 15 residues. CDR1 and CDR2 (germline): MGHRA, YSYEKL. For the CDR3, the DNA is TGTGCCAGCAGCCAAGGGACAGTGAGCTCCTACGAGCAGTACTTC. Amino acid sequence: CASSQGTVSSYEQYF.

This clonotype was picked up many times. The chain recombines TRBV27 with TRBJ1-5, with TRBD1 as a possible D gene (6 bases). The germline V gene encodes CDR1 MNHEY and CDR2 SMNVEV (reference sequence). This CDR3 has 14 residues. V was trimmed by 4 bases and J by 3 bases, leaving 10 bases between them. CDR3 protein: CASSWGADNQPQHF. The CDR3 DNA reads TGTGCCAGCAGTTGGGGGGCCGACAATCAGCCCCAGCATTTT.

The chain combines TRBV3-1 with TRBJ1-5, with no clear D. CDR1 is LGHDT, CDR2 YNNKEL, per germline (reference sequence). This CDR3 is 16 amino acids long. Trimming took 0 bases from V and 0 from J, leaving 9 bases between them. In nucleotides, the CDR3 is TGTGCCAGCAGCCAAGATGGCAGAAATAGCAATCAGCCCCAGCATTTT. Amino acid sequence: CASSQDGRNSNQPQHF.

At least ten counts were recorded for this clonotype. V gene TRBV4-2 combines with J gene TRBJ1-1, with a weak D call TRBD1 (6 bases). Germline CDR1 is LGHNA and CDR2 is YNFKEQ. The CDR3 sequence is 13 residues long. The ends were cut back, 5 bases at V and 6 bases at J, with 13 bases in the middle. CDR3 DNA sequence: TGTGCCAGCAGCTACACAGGGATGTCTGAAGCTTTCTTT. It yields the protein CASSYTGMSEAFF.

As for this clonotype: This sequence may be a read error, since a much larger clone differs from it by one base. The chain has TRBV13 and TRBJ2-3; D uncertain. In germline, CDR1 is PRHDT, CDR2 FYEKMQ (reference sequence). The CDR3 extends over 16 amino acids. V lost 4 bases and J 7 bases, leaving 21 bases between the germline ends. The CDR3 sequence: CASSSAGDGPINTQYF. CDR3 in DNA: TGTGCCAGCAGCTCGGCCGGCGATGGACCTATTAATACGCAGTATTTT.

The gene calls are TRBV7-6 and TRBJ2-7; 8 bases fit TRBD2. V was pared by 5 bases and J by 0 bases, with 9 bases of the junction left unmatched. The CDR3 is 16 residues long. CDR1 is SGHVS and CDR2 is FNYEAQ in the germline V gene. DNA for the CDR3: TGTGCCAGCAGCCCGGGGGGGGGTTTTAGCTCCTACGAGCAGTACTTC. Translating it yields CASSPGGGFSSYEQYF. Full variable domain (rest looked up from reference TRBV7-6 and TRBJ2-7): GAGVSQSPRYKVTKRGQDVALRCDPISGHVSLYWYRQALGQGPEFLTYFNYEAQQDKSGLPNDRFSAERPEGSISTLTIQRTEQRDSAMYRCASSPGGGFSSYEQYFGPGTRLTVT.

Turning to this clonotype: This may be a read error, as it is one base from a much larger clone. This likely comes from a read error, as the CDR3 has no conserved phenylalanine or tryptophan at its end. V and J are TRBV28 and TRBJ2-5; D uncertain. V shed 11 bases and J shed 0 bases, with 10 bases lying between them. Germline CDR1 is MDHEN and CDR2 is SYDVKM. CDR3 length: 12 amino acids. The CDR3 here is CASKEYQETQYL. In DNA form, the CDR3 reads TGTGCCTCCAAAGAGTACCAAGAGACCCAGTACCTC.

A remark on this clonotype: This may stem from a read error, because a much larger clone lies one nucleotide away. The genes are TRBV20-1 and TRBJ2-5, with a possible D match to TRBD1 (6 bases). In germline, CDR1 is DFQATT, CDR2 SNEGSKA (reference sequence). V gave up 5 bases and J gave up 2 bases, with 18 bases separating them. The CDR3 is 15 residues long. Here the CDR3 reads CSAGVWGTPQETQYF. The CDR3 bases are TGCAGTGCTGGAGTATGGGGGACACCGCAAGAGACCCAGTACTTC.

This clonotype was picked up many times. The chain couples TRBV4-1 to TRBJ1-1; no clear D gene. The CDR3 is 15 residues long. Germline assignment: CDR1 MGHRA and CDR2 YSYEKL. Between the trimmed V and J ends, which lost 1 base and 1 base, there was a span of 10 bases. This CDR3 is CASSQAVTENTEAFF. CDR3 in DNA: TGCGCCAGCAGCCAAGCAGTTACGGAGAACACTGAAGCTTTCTTT.

In this sample, this clonotype turned up many times. V gene TRBV5-1 combines with J gene TRBJ2-7, with D possibly TRBD1 on 5 matching bases. CDR3 length: 14 residues. V was clipped by 2 bases and J by 1 base, with 10 bases between them. CDR1 and CDR2 from the germline V gene are SGHRS and YFSETQ. This CDR3 reads CASSFEGVSYEQYF. In nucleotides, the CDR3 is TGCGCCAGCAGCTTTGAAGGGGTTTCCTACGAGCAGTACTTC.

This clonotype has ten or more counts. This rearrangement joins TRBV6-2 or TRBV6-3 to TRBJ1-1; D is undetermined. The germline CDR1 and CDR2 sequences are MNHEY and SVGEGT. The CDR3 spans 13 residues. Trimming removed 2 bases from V and 4 bases from J, with 8 bases in between. The CDR3 nucleotides are TGTGCCAGCAGTTACGTGGGTAGCACTGAAGCTTTCTTT. Translating it yields CASSYVGSTEAFF.

Remarks on this clonotype: A much larger clonotype is one base distant, so this may be a read error. This chain uses TRBV4-3 with TRBJ2-7, with D perhaps matching TRBD1 (5 bases). CDR1 and CDR2 from the germline V gene are LGHNA and YSLEER. The CDR3 extends over 15 amino acids. CDR3 coding DNA: TGCGCCAGCAGCCAAGATGCAGGGTACGCCTACGAGCGGTACTTC. It translates to CASSQDAGYAYERYF.

The chain couples TRBV9 to TRBJ1-6; D remains ambiguous. The CDR3 is made up of 18 amino acids. Looked up from germline, CDR1 is SGDLS and CDR2 is YYNGEE. V lost 4 bases, J lost 10 bases, and 27 bases lay in between. This CDR3 is CASSPIPYPVGSWSPLHF. DNA for the CDR3: TGTGCCAGCAGCCCGATACCATATCCGGTTGGTTCGTGGTCACCCCTCCACTTT.

This clonotype turned up a few times. This chain joins TRBV3-1 and TRBJ2-7, with 8 positions matching TRBD1. Germline CDR1 reads LGHDT; CDR2 reads YNNKEL (reference sequence). V trimming: 5 bases; J trimming: 0 bases; junction bases outside the gene matches: 6. This CDR3 region has 15 residues. The CDR3 here is CASSYRDRSSYEQYF. CDR3 nucleotide sequence: TGTGCCAGCAGCTACCGGGACAGGAGCTCCTACGAGCAGTACTTC.

This rearrangement joins TRBV9 to TRBJ2-3; 11 bases map to TRBD2. V lost 0 bases to trimming and J lost 1 base; unmatched junction nucleotides: 7. CDR3 length: 18 residues. Germline V gene sequence: CDR1 SGDLS, CDR2 YYNGEE. The CDR3 DNA is TGTGCCAGCAGCGTAGAAGGACTAGCGGGCTTAGGCACAGATACGCAGTATTTT. This translates into CASSVEGLAGLGTDTQYF. Full variable domain (missing parts from reference TRBV9 and TRBJ2-3): DSGVTQTPKHLITATGQRVTLRCSPRSGDLSVYWYQQSLDQGLQFLIQYYNGEERAKGNILERFSAQQFPDLHSELNLSSLELGDSALYFCASSVEGLAGLGTDTQYFGPGTRLTVL.

The gene calls are TRBV6-2 or TRBV6-3 and TRBJ2-2; D is unresolved. CDR1 is MNHEY and CDR2 is SVGEGT in the germline V gene. The CDR3 has 18 residues. Trimming cost V 5 bases and J 5 bases, with 24 bases left between them. This CDR3 reads CASSPRHPGPRSTGELFF. CDR3 in DNA: TGTGCCAGCAGTCCGCGGCATCCCGGACCCCGATCAACCGGGGAGCTGTTTTTT.

Details on this clonotype: This sequence may be a read error, since a much larger clone differs from it by one base. V usage is TRBV20-1 and J usage is TRBJ1-1, with D possibly matching TRBD1 (6 bases). The CDR3 totals 14 residues. Germline CDR1 reads DFQATT; CDR2 reads SNEGSKA (reference sequence). CDR3 protein: CCASFPTGNTEAFF. The CDR3 bases are TGCTGTGCTAGTTTTCCGACAGGGAACACTGAAGCTTTCTTT.

J is TRBJ2-1 and V is TRBV27; 11 nucleotides match TRBD2. Germline V gives CDR1 MNHEY, CDR2 SMNVEV (reference sequence). The CDR3 loop spans 17 amino acids. The trim removed 3 bases at V and 3 bases at J, leaving 7 bases unmatched. The DNA for the CDR3 is TGTGCCAGCAGTTTTATATCGACTAGCGGGGTCTACAATGAGCAGTTCTTC. It codes for CASSFISTSGVYNEQFF.

The sample holds a few counts of this clonotype. This chain uses TRBV19 with TRBJ2-7; D perhaps matches TRBD2 (5 bases). Germline V gene sequence: CDR1 LNHDA, CDR2 SQIVND (reference sequence). The CDR3 length is 14 residues. Trimming left V 3 bases short and J 1 base short, with 10 bases between. As DNA, the CDR3 is TGTGCCAGTAGTATCGGGGTCGGTTCCTACGAGCAGTACTTC. Its translation is CASSIGVGSYEQYF.

The chain links TRBV28 to TRBJ2-7; 7 nucleotides agree with TRBD1. The germline V gene encodes CDR1 MDHEN and CDR2 SYDVKM. With 6 bases clipped from V and 4 bases from J, the junction kept 9 bases outside the gene matches. This CDR3 comprises 14 residues. The CDR3 DNA sequence: TGTGCCAGCAGCTCAACCGGGACAGATTACGAGCAGTACTTC. Amino acids: CASSSTGTDYEQYF. Full variable domain (rest looked up from reference TRBV28 and TRBJ2-7): DVKVTQSSRYLVKRTGEKVFLECVQDMDHENMFWYRQDPGLGLRLIYFSYDVKMKEKGDIPEGYSVSREKKERFSLILESASTNQTSMYLCASSSTGTDYEQYFGPGTRLTVT.

This clonotype came up a few times. V and J are TRBV7-8 and TRBJ2-7; TRBD1 matches 7 bases. Losses at the gene ends were 5 bases for V and 3 bases for J; bases not matched to a gene: 4. CDR3 size: 13 residues. In germline, CDR1 is SGHVS, CDR2 FQNEAQ. The CDR3 DNA is TGTGCCAGCAGCGGCGACAGGGACTACGAGCAGTACTTC. Translating gives CASSGDRDYEQYF.

This chain links TRBV6-1 with TRBJ2-3; 8 bases agree with TRBD2. Trimming at V came to 2 bases and at J to 5 bases, leaving 15 bases not matched to a gene. Germline loops: CDR1 MNHNS, CDR2 SASEGT. The CDR3 has 18 amino acids. CDR3 in amino acids: CASSEFRVGGLGVDTQYF. DNA of the CDR3: TGTGCCAGCAGTGAATTTAGGGTCGGGGGACTAGGGGTAGATACGCAGTATTTT.

This clonotype was observed at least ten times. The rearrangement joins TRBV5-6 to TRBJ1-1; unclear D gene. The V end was cut by 0 bases, the J end by 6 bases, with 15 bases between. The germline gives CDR1 SGHDT, CDR2 YYEEEE. The CDR3 contains 15 residues. CDR3: CASSLAGREIPEAFF. The CDR3 coding sequence is TGTGCCAGCAGCTTGGCTGGGCGGGAGATTCCTGAAGCTTTCTTT.

About this clonotype itself: This sequence may be a read error, since a much larger clone differs from it by one base. The chain links TRBV4-1 to TRBJ2-7, with D maybe TRBD2 (5 bases). The ends were cut back, 0 bases at V and 9 bases at J, with 12 bases in the middle. Germline CDR1 is MGHRA and CDR2 is YSYEKL. The CDR3 totals 13 residues. The CDR3 region has the DNA TGCGCCAGCAGCCAAGACGGGCGGGTCGGGCAGTACTTC. This translates into CASSQDGRVGQYF.

This clonotype came up many times. The chain is built from TRBV20-1 and TRBJ2-3; no clear D gene. The CDR3 spans 12 residues. CDR1 and CDR2 from the germline V gene are DFQATT and SNEGSKA (reference sequence). With 0 bases removed from V and 8 bases from J, the gap between germline ends came to 9 bases. The CDR3 here is CSARDGEGTQYF. The CDR3 DNA follows: TGCAGTGCTAGAGATGGGGAAGGTACGCAGTATTTT.

Comment on this clonotype: Mismatch with germline at one junction end may stem from a read error. The V call is TRBV30, the J call TRBJ2-7; D unresolved. The CDR3 runs to 12 residues. Germline loops: CDR1 GTSNPN, CDR2 SVGIG (reference sequence). The CDR3 DNA reads TGTGCCTGGAGTGGGGCTCATAACGAACAGCACTTC. It encodes CAWSGAHNEQHF.

This clonotype has a count of ten or more. The chain links TRBV7-9 to TRBJ2-3; 8 bases are a match to TRBD2. V was pared by 4 bases and J by 0 bases, with 3 bases of the junction left unmatched. The CDR3 has 15 residues. Germline CDR1 is SEHNR and CDR2 is FQNEAQ (reference sequence). The chain's CDR3 is CASSSGGTSTDTQYF. CDR3 nucleotide sequence: TGTGCCAGCAGCTCGGGGGGGACTAGCACAGATACGCAGTATTTT.

The gene calls are TRBV27 and TRBJ1-1; 7 nucleotides line up with TRBD1. From germline, CDR1 is MNHEY and CDR2 SMNVEV (reference sequence). The V gene end was trimmed by 5 bases and the J gene end by 0 bases; junction bases not matched to a gene: 12. The CDR3 runs 17 residues. CDR3 protein: CASSPIVPGGVNTEAFF. Here the CDR3 DNA reads TGTGCCAGCAGTCCAATAGTCCCAGGGGGGGTGAACACTGAAGCTTTCTTT.

The chain has TRBV4-1 and TRBJ1-5; D unresolved. The germline gives CDR1 MGHRA, CDR2 YSYEKL. The CDR3 spans 13 residues. Trimming removed 4 bases from V and 5 bases from J, with 9 bases in between. CDR3 sequence: CASSPWTDQPQHF. The CDR3 DNA follows: TGCGCCAGCAGCCCCTGGACGGATCAGCCCCAGCATTTT.

This clonotype came up a few times. This chain connects TRBV18 to TRBJ2-7; D unresolved. V was pared by 8 bases and J by 3 bases, with 14 bases between. This CDR3 has 13 residues. Germline CDR1 is KGHSH and CDR2 is LQKENI. In DNA form, the CDR3 reads TGTGCCAGCGCTCTATCCCCCGGCTACGAGCAGTACTTC. Residues: CASALSPGYEQYF. The full variable domain, completed using reference TRBV18 and TRBJ2-7, is NAGVMQNPRHLVRRRGQEARLRCSPMKGHSHVYWYRQLPEEGLKFMVYLQKENIIDESGMPKERFSAEFPKEGPSILRIQQVVRGDSAAYFCASALSPGYEQYFGPGTRLTVT.